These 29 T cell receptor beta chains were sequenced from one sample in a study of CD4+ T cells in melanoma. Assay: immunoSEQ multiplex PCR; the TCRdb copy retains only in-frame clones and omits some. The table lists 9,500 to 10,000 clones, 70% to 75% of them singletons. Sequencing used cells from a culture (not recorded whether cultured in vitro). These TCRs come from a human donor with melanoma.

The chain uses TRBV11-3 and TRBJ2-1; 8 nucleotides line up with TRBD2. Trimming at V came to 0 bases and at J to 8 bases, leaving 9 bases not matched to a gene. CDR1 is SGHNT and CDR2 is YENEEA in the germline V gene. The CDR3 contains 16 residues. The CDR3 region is CASSLDGRGGRDEQFF. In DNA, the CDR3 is TGTGCCAGCAGCTTAGATGGACGGGGGGGCCGGGATGAGCAGTTCTTC. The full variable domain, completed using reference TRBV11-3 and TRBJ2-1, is EAGVVQSPRYKIIEKKQPVAFWCNPISGHNTLYWYLQNLGQGPELLIRYENEEAVDDSQLPKDRFSAERLKGVDSTLKIQPAELGDSAVYLCASSLDGRGGRDEQFFGPGTRLTVL.

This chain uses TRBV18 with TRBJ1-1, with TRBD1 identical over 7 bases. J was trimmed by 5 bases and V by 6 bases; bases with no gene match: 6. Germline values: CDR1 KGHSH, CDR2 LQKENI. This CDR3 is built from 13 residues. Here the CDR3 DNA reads TGTGCCAGCTCTCGACCAGGGGGGACTGAAGCTTTCTTT. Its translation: CASSRPGGTEAFF.

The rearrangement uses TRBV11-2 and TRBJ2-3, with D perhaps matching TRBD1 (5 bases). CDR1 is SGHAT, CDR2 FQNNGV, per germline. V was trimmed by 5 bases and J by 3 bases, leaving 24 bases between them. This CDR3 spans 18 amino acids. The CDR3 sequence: CASSPPQVGQGLTDTQYF. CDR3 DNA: TGTGCCAGCAGCCCCCCCCAGGTCGGGCAGGGCTTAACAGATACGCAGTATTTT.

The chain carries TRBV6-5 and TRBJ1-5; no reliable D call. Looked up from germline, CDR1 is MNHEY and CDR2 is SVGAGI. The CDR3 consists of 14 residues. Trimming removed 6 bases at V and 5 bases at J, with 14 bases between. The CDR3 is CASRPQGDHQPQHF. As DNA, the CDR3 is TGTGCCAGCAGACCTCAAGGAGACCATCAGCCCCAGCATTTT.

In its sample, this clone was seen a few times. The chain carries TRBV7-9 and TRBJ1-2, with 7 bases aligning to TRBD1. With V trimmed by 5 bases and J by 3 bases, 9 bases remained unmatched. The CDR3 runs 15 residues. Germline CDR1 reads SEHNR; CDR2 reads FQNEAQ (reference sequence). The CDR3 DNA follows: TGTGCCAGCAGCAAGGGACAGAAGTCATACTATGGCTACACCTTC. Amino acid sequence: CASSKGQKSYYGYTF.

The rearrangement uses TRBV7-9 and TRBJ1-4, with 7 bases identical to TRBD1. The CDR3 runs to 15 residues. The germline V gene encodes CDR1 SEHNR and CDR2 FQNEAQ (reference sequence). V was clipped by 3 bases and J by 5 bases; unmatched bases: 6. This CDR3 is CASSLGQTSNEKLFF. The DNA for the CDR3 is TGTGCCAGCAGCTTGGGACAGACGTCAAATGAAAAACTGTTTTTT.

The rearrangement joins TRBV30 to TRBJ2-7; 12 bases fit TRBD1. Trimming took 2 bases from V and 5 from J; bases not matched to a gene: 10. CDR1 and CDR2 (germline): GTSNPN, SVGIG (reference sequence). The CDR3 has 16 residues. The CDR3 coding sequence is TGTGCCTGGAGTAGAGTTGGGGGACAGGGGGCCCACGAGCAGTACTTC. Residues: CAWSRVGGQGAHEQYF.

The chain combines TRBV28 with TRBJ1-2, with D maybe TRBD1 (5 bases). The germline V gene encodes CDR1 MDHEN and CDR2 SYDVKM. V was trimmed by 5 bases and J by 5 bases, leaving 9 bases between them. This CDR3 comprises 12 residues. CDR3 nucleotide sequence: TGTGCCAGCAGTCAGGGAGGTTATGGCTACACCTTC. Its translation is CASSQGGYGYTF.

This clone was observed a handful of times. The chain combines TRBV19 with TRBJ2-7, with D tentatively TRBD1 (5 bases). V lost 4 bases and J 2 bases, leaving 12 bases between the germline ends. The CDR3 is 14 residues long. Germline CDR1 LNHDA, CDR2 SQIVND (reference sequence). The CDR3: CASSTPDIPYEQYF. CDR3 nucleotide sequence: TGTGCCAGTAGTACCCCGGACATCCCCTACGAGCAGTACTTC.

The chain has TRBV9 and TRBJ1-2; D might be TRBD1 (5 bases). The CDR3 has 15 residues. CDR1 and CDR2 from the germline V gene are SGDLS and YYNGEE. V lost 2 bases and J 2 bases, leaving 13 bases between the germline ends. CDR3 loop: CASSVGLGPNYGYTF. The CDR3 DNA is TGTGCCAGCAGCGTGGGGCTGGGACCCAACTATGGCTACACCTTC.

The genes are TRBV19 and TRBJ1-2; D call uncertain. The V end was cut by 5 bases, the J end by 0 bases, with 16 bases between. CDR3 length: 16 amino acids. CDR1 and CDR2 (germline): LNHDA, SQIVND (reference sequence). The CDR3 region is CASSPGRSLANYGYTF. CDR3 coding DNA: TGTGCCAGTAGTCCGGGAAGGTCCCTAGCTAACTATGGCTACACCTTC. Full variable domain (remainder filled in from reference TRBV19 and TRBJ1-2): DGGITQSPKYLFRKEGQNVTLSCEQNLNHDAMYWYRQDPGQGLRLIYYSQIVNDFQKGDIAEGYSVSREKKESFPLTVTSAQKNPTAFYLCASSPGRSLANYGYTFGSGTRLTVV.

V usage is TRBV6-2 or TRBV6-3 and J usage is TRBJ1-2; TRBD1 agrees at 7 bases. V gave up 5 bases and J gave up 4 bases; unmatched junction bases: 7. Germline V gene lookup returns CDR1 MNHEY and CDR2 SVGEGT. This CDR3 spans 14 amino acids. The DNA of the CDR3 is TGTGCCAGCAGTAGGGAGGGGGCCATCTATGGCTACACCTTC. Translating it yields CASSREGAIYGYTF.

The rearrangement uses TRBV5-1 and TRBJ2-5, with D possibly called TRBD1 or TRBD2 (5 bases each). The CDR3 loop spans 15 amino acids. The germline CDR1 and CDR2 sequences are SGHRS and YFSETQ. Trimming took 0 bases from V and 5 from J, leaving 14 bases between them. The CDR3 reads CASSLDGTRRETQYF. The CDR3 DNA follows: TGCGCCAGCAGCTTGGACGGGACGAGAAGGGAGACCCAGTACTTC.

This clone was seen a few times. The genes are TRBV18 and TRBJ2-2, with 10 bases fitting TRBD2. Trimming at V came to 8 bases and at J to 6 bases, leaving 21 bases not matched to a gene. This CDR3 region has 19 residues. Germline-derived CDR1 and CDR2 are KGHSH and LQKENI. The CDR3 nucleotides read TGTGCCAGCCGGGGGGAAGGGCCCAGCGGGGGGGCCGGACCCGGGGAGCTGTTTTTT. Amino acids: CASRGEGPSGGAGPGELFF.

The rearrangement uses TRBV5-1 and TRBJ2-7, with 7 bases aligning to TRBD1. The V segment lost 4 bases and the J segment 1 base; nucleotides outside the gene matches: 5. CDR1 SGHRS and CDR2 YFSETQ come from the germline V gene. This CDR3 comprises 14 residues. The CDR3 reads CASSIGGPSYEQYF. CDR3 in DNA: TGCGCCAGCAGCATAGGGGGCCCATCCTACGAGCAGTACTTC.

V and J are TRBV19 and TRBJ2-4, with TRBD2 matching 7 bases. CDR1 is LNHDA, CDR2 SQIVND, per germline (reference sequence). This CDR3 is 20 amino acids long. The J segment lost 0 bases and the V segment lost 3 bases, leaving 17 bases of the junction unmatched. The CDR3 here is CASSMREGRATPIAKNIQYF. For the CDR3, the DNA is TGTGCCAGTAGTATGAGGGAGGGACGGGCGACCCCCATAGCCAAAAACATTCAGTACTTC.

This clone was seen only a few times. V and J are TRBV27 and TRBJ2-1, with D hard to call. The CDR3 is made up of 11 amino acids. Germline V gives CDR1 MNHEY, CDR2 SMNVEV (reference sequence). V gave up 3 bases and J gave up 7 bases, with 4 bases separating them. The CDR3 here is CASSLGNEQFF. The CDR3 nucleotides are TGTGCCAGCAGTTTGGGGAATGAGCAGTTCTTC.

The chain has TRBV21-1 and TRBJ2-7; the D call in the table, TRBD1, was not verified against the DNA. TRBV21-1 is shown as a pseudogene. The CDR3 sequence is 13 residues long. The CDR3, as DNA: TGTGCCAGCAGCCACAGGGGGCGGGGAGAGCAGTACTTC. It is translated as CASSHRGRGEQYF.

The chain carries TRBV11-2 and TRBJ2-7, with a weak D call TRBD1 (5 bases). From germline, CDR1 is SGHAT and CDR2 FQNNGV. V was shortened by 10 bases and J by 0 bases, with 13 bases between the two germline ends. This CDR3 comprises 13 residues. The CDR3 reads CATAGGASYEQYF. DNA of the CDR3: TGTGCCACAGCCGGTGGGGCCTCCTACGAGCAGTACTTC.

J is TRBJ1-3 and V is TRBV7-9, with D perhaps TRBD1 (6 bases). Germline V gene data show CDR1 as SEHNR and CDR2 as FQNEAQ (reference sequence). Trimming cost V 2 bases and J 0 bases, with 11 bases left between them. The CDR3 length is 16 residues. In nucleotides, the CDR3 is TGTGCCAGCAGCTTACCAACAGGGAGCTCTGGAAACACCATATATTTT. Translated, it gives CASSLPTGSSGNTIYF.

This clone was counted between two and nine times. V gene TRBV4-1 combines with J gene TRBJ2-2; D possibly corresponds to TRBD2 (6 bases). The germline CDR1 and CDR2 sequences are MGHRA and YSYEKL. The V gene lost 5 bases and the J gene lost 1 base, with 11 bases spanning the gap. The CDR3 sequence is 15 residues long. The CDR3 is CASSIRRGNTGELFF. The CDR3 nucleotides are TGCGCCAGCAGCATCCGGAGGGGGAACACCGGGGAGCTGTTTTTT.

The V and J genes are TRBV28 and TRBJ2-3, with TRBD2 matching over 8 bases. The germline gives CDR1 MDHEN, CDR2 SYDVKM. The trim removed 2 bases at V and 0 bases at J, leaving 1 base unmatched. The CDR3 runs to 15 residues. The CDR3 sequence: CASSLKRGSTDTQYF. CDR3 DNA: TGTGCCAGCAGTTTAAAGCGGGGGAGCACAGATACGCAGTATTTT.

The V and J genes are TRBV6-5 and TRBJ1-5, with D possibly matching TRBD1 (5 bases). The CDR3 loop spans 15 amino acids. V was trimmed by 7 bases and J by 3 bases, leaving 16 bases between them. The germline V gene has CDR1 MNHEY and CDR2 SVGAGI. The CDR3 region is CASKAGGLPNQPQHF. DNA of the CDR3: TGTGCCAGCAAAGCGGGGGGACTACCCAATCAGCCCCAGCATTTT.

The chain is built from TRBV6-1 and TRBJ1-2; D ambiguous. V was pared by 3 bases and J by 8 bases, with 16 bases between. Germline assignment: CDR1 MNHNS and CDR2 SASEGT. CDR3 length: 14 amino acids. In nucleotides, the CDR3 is TGTGCCAGCAGTGATCCCGGGGTGTCGGGCGGCTACACCTTC. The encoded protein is CASSDPGVSGGYTF.

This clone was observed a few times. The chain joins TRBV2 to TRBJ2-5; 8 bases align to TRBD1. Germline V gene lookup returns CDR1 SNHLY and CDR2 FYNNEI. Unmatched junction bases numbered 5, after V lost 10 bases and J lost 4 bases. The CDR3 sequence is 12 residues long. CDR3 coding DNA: TGTGCCATGACCGGGACAGGAGAGACCCAGTACTTC. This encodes CAMTGTGETQYF.

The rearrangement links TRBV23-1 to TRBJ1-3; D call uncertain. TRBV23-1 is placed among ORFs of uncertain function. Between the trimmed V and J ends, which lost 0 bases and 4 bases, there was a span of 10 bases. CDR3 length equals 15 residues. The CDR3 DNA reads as TGCGCCAGCAGTCAATCGGGCGGGAGAGGAAACACCATATATTTT. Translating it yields CASSQSGGRGNTIYF.

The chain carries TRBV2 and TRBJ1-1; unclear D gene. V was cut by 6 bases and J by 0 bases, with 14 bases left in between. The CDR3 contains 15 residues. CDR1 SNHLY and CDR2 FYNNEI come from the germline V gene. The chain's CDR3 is CASRSVSWVNTEAFF. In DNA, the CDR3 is TGTGCCAGCAGGTCCGTCTCTTGGGTGAACACTGAAGCTTTCTTT.

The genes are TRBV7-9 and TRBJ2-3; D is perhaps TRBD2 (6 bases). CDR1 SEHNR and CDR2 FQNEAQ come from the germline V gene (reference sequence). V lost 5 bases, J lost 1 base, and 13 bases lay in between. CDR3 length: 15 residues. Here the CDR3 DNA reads TGTGCCAGCAGCCGACGACTAGTCGGCACAGATACGCAGTATTTT. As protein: CASSRRLVGTDTQYF.

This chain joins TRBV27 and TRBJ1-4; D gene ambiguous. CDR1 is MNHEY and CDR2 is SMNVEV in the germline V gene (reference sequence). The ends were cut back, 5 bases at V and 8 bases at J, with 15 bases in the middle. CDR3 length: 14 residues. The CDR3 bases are TGTGCCAGCAGTCCATCTCGCCGACGGGAAAAACTGTTTTTT. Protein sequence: CASSPSRRREKLFF.